The text below deals with one TCR beta chain. The TCRbeta library was prepared with unique molecular identifiers. TCRdb called the PCR reads again in MiXCR, with one record for every CDR3 protein. In the table there are about 610,000 distinct CDR3 sequences, 10% of which are singletons. The CDR3 is made up of 14 amino acids. CDR1 SQVTM and CDR2 ANQGSEA come from the germline V gene. The V and J ends lost 6 bases and 2 bases, in that order; junction bases with no gene match: 7. The sample originates from a study of T-cell reconstitution after alpha-beta-depleted transplantation in children. The clonotype comes from a human donor who donated a stem cell graft to a child with acute myeloid leukemia. V and J are TRBV29-1 and TRBJ2-7; TRBD1 matches at 10 bases. The sequencing here drew on PBMCs from the stem cell graft donor, taken from the stem cell graft. CDR3 nucleotide sequence: TGCAGCGTCTTAGGACAGGGGGACACCTACGAGCAGTACTTC. Amino acid sequence: CSVLGQGDTYEQYF.